The clone carrying this T cell receptor beta chain was seen at least ten times. The CDR3 runs 15 residues. Germline V lookup: CDR1 SGHTA, CDR2 FQGNSA. The ends lost 6 bases at V and 4 bases at J; junction bases unmatched: 11. This entry is derived from a study of HIV-infected patients and healthy controls. Using its own MiXCR run on the 5' RACE reads, TCRdb lists one record per CDR3 protein. This table holds 60,000 to 70,000 distinct CDR3 sequences, approximately 21% found once. The receptor was derived from a human donor in good health. Sequencing was done on a sample of CD4+ T cells from blood. This sequence joins TRBV7-2 and TRBJ1-1; 7 positions agree with TRBD1. The CDR3 spells CASRRQGATGTEAFF. In DNA form, the CDR3 reads TGTGCCAGCAGGCGACAGGGAGCGACAGGCACTGAAGCTTTCTTT.